This T cell receptor (beta chain) was found in a study of blood T cell repertoires in COVID-19. In the study overall: There were acute and convalescent COVID-19 samples, and they came from the United States, Italy and Spain.

The assay was immunoSEQ multiplex PCR, and TCRdb's table has in-frame clones only and misses some. The table records 150,000 to 200,000 clones, less than 80% of them present only once. J lost 5 bases, V lost 3 bases, and 4 bases had no gene match. This CDR3 has 14 amino acids. Per germline, CDR1 LNHDA and CDR2 SQIVND (reference sequence). The rearrangement joins TRBV19 to TRBJ1-3; 7 bases are shared with TRBD1. The source is a man aged 50 or older who had recovered from COVID-19. The sample comprised peripheral blood. The CDR3 DNA reads TGTGCCAGTAGTATCGGCAGGGGGAGAAACACCATATATTTT. Residues: CASSIGRGRNTIYF.